What follows describes a single TCR beta chain. The antigen is unknown. The data are from a study of cytomegalovirus exposure and HLA in healthy donors. Study observations and caveats: Some V segments, including TRBV6-2 and TRBV6-3, were excluded as indistinguishable. Donors belonging to an Asian-associated ancestry cluster reportedly showed fewer N-insertions in productive TCRs than the approximately 670-donor mean, according to what a later analysis found.

Both 60 Vbeta primers and 13 Jbeta primers went into the PCR. Method: immunoSEQ multiplex PCR; TCRdb's copy keeps in-frame clones and lacks some. The sample yields tens of thousands of clones, approximately 71% seen once. CDR3 length: 15 residues. The germline V and J ends were trimmed by 9 bases and 1 base, with 16 bases remaining between them. Germline V lookup: CDR1 SGHRS, CDR2 YFSETQ. This clonotype was sampled from a man between 45 and 60 years old in good health and CMV-seronegative. The sample taken for sequencing was PBMCs. The gene calls are TRBV5-1 and TRBJ2-2; D may be TRBD2 (6 bases). The CDR3 loop is CATPAGGVNTGELFF. CDR3 coding DNA: TGCGCCACCCCAGCAGGAGGGGTGAACACCGGGGAGCTGTTTTTT.